This T cell receptor (beta chain) came from a study of T cells in localized non-small cell lung cancer (dated by TCRdb to 2018 to 2021). Describing the broader study: Comparing tumors with uninvolved tumor-adjacent lungs, the study looked at the T cell repertoires of fewer than 250 patients with early-stage NSCLC. The cohort was made up of a few hundred treatment-naive NSCLC patients whose localized lung tumors had been resected. The mean age of the NSCLC patients was under 70 years, with approximately 130 men and around 100 women. Broader findings and caveats from the paper: Multi-region tumor sequencing was not performed, so intratumor heterogeneity could not be excluded. Of the top 100 tumor clones, a median of roughly 56 were detected in paired uninvolved adjacent lung; roughly 26 were also among that lung's top 100. Higher blood T cell density associated with longer overall survival, while higher adjacent-lung clonality associated with shorter survival. Uninvolved tumor-adjacent lung showed the highest T cell clonality, higher than tumor, which suggests more focused antigenic responses in the uninvolved tumor-adjacent lung. Since the design was exploratory, TCR variables were selected using unadjusted p-values with no false-discovery rate correction.

At diagnosis, tumor, uninvolved tumor-adjacent lung and peripheral blood were collected and then preserved as a mix of FFPE and fresh-frozen material. For TCR repertoire profiling, the blood samples were analyzed as peripheral blood mononuclear cells. About this clone itself: Which antigen it targets is not known. Base qualities are not provided; no much larger clone lies one nucleotide away.

TCR beta CDR3 regions were sequenced from DNA using the immunoSEQ Assay. For the original study's pipeline: To compute T cell density, TCR beta template counts were normalized to usable DNA, which was estimated by amplifying housekeeping genes. The preseqR package was used to estimate richness by extrapolating to 400,000 templates for PBMC samples and to 120,000 templates for tissue samples. Clonality was defined as one minus Pielou's evenness. To identify tissue-enriched TCRs, differential abundance testing was run on productive amino-acid clonotypes with a minimum total count of 5 and an alpha of 0.1. The Jaccard Index and the Morisita Overlap Index were used to measure repertoire overlap between compartments. TCR beta CDR3s were clustered by GLIPH together with public tetramer-defined viral CDR3s, and at least three viral sequences plus V-gene enrichment were required for viral motifs. As stored in TCRdb, this immuneACCESS dataset retains in-frame rearrangements with V and J assigned. A fraction of the clones does not appear; measured against another copy, unresolved V genes explain less than half of the discrepancy, and the remainder lacks a known reason. The DNA was the basis for D and trimming; V, J and clone size are from that table. The sample records tens of thousands of clones, more than 80% of which are singletons. The top ten clones comprise about 5.4% of the sample.

This receptor was taken from a male donor older than 55 with stage II lung adenocarcinoma. Source: peripheral blood mononuclear cells, taken before any cancer treatment.

Here the CDR3 is given as CASSSGPGVAFF. The nucleotide sequence reads as follows: TGTGCCAGCAGCTCGGGCCCCGGAGTTGCTTTCTTT. The sequence joins TRBV7-9 to TRBJ1-1; the D gene is not confidently resolved. V is shortened by 4 bases, J by 11 bases, and the region joining them spans 14 bases. Based on the germline V gene (reference sequence), the CDR1 and CDR2 sequences are SEHNR and FQNEAQ. Including the terminal cysteine and phenylalanine, the CDR3 comprises 12 residues. Solely the CDR3 DNA is kept, with 36 bases framed from the first base.